This TCR beta chain was captured by sequencing in a study of regulatory T cells in long-lasting Graves disease. To make TCR beta libraries, researchers used iRepertoire HTBI primers and Arm-PCR of CDR3 regions. Per the original methods: Identification of gene segments yielded around 63 TRBV and about 15 TRBJ across samples. TCRdb re-analysed the multiplex PCR reads in MiXCR, keeping a single row per CDR3 protein. TCRdb's processing, not the authors' own work, is the source of the V and J calls. The sample has about 310,000 distinct CDR3 sequences, 20% to 25% seen once. This clonotype turned up a few times. The time point: persistent/refractory GD, antithyroid drugs over 5 years with positive TRAb. Researchers made the TCR library from RNA that was extracted from PBMCs. The sequence came from a female donor with Graves disease. The sequencing here drew on peripheral blood mononuclear cells (PBMCs), taken when the disease was refractory, from a patient treated with antithyroid drugs.

The CDR3 coding sequence is TGTGCCAGCAGCTTGGATAGACAGGGGTGGTACACCGGGGAGCTGTTTTTT. Translated: CASSLDRQGWYTGELFF. V usage is TRBV11-2 and J usage is TRBJ2-2; 8 nucleotides align to TRBD1. The ends lost 3 bases at V and 3 bases at J; junction bases unmatched: 9. The CDR3 is 17 residues long. Germline V gene lookup returns CDR1 SGHAT and CDR2 FQNNGV.